The TCR beta chain under discussion was sequenced for a study of T cell repertoires in cytomegalovirus infection. Study-level information: Both recently identified HLA-C-restricted and well-studied HLA-B-restricted CMV epitopes were used in the study. Matching HLA type and CMV infection were both indicated by public TCR beta signatures.

The V and J ends lost 4 bases and 0 bases respectively, with 15 bases between them. Germline V CDR1 and CDR2: KGHDR, SFDVKD. The CDR3 runs to 17 residues. TCRdb reanalysed the reads using MiXCR and keeps one entry per CDR3 protein. The sample yields some 940,000 distinct CDR3 sequences, approximately 30% seen once. This clonotype was detected only a few times. Its antigen is undetermined. Study findings and constraints: HLA-C-restricted, CMV-specific TCR beta clonotypes were dominant ex vivo. Based on cumulative public TCR beta family frequency, carriers of CMV plus the relevant HLA were identified.

This receptor was taken from a human donor in good health (CMV status not recorded). Some clones in this sample may be carry-over from other donors' samples. This sequence joins TRBV24-1 and TRBJ2-1; D assignment may be TRBD1 or TRBD2 (5 bases each). Here the sequenced sample was cultured CD8+ T cells from PBMCs, taken from culture after CMV antigen stimulation. CDR3 loop: CATSDPKTGASYNEQFF. Written as DNA, the CDR3 is TGTGCCACCAGTGACCCCAAGACCGGGGCCTCCTACAATGAGCAGTTCTTC.